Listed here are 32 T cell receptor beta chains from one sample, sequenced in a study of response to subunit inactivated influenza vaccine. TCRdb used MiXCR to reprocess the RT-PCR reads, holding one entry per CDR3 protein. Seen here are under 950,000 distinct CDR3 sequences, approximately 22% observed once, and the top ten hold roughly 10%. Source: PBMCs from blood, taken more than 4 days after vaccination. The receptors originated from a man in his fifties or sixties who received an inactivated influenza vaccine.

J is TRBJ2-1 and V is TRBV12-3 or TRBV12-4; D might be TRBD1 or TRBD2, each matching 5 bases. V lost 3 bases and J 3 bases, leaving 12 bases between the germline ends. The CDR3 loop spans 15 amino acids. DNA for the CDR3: TGTGCCAGCAGTTTCCAGGGAGAGAACTACAATGAGCAGTTCTTC. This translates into CASSFQGENYNEQFF.

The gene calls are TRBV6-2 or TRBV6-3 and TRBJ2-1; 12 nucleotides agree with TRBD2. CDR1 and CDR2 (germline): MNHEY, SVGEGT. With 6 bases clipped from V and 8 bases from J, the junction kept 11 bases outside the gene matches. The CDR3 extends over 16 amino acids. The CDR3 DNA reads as TGTGCCAGCAGGAAAAGACTAGCGGGAGTATTCCATGAGCAGTTCTTC. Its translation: CASRKRLAGVFHEQFF.

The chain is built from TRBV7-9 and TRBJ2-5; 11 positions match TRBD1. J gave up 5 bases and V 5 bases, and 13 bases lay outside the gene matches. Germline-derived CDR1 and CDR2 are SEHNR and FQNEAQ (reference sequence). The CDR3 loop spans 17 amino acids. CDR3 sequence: CASSTWDRGKFLETQYF. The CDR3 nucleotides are TGTGCCAGCAGCACGTGGGACAGGGGGAAATTTTTGGAGACCCAGTACTTC.

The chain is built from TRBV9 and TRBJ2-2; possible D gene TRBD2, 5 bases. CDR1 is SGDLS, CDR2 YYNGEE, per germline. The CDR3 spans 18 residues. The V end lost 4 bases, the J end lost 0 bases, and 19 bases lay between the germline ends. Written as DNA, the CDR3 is TGTGCCAGCAGCCCCCCAGTCGGAGCGGCTACGAACACCGGGGAGCTGTTTTTT. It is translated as CASSPPVGAATNTGELFF. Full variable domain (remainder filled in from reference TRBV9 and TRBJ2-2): DSGVTQTPKHLITATGQRVTLRCSPRSGDLSVYWYQQSLDQGLQFLIQYYNGEERAKGNILERFSAQQFPDLHSELNLSSLELGDSALYFCASSPPVGAATNTGELFFGEGSRLTVL.

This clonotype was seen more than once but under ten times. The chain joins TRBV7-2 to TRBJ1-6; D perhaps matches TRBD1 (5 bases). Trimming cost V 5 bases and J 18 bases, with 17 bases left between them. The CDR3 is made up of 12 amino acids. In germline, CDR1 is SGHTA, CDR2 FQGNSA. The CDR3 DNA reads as TGTGCCAGCAGCCGCACAGGAGTTAGGCCCCACTTT. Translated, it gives CASSRTGVRPHF.

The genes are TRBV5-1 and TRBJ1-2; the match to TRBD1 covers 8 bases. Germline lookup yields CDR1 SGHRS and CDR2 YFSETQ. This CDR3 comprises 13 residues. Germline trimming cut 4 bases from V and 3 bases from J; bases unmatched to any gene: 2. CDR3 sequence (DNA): TGCGCCAGCAGCACACAGGGGGACTATGGCTACACCTTC. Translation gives CASSTQGDYGYTF.

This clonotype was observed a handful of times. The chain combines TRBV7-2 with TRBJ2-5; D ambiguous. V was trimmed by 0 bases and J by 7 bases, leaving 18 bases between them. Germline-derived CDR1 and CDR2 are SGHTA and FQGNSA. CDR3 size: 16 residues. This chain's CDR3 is CASSLASISPPWTQYF. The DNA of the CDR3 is TGTGCCAGCAGCTTAGCGAGTATCTCGCCTCCTTGGACCCAGTACTTC.

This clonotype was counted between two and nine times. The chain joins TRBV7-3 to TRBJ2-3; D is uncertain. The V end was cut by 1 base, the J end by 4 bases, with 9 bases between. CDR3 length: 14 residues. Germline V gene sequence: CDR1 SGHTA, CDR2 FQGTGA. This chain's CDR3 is CASSLSPGADTQYF. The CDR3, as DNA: TGTGCCAGCAGCTTAAGTCCCGGCGCAGATACGCAGTATTTT.

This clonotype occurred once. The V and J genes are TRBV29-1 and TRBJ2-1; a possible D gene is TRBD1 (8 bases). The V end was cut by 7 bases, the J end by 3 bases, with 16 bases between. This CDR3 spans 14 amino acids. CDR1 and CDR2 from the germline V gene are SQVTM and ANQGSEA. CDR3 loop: CSGRGTGVYNEQFF. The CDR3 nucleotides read TGCAGCGGGCGGGGGACAGGTGTCTACAATGAGCAGTTCTTC.

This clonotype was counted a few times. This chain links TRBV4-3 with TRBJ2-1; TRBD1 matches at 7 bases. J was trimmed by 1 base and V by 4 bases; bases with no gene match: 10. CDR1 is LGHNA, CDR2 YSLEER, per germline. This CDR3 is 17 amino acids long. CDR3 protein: CASSRTTGQNSYNEQFF. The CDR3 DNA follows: TGCGCCAGCAGCCGGACGACAGGGCAAAATTCCTACAATGAGCAGTTCTTC.

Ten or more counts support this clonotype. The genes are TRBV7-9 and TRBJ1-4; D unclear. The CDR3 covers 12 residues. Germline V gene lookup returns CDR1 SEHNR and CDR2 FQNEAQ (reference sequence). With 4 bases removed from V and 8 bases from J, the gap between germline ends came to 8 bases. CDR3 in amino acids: CASSSGQEKLFF. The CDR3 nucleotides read TGTGCCAGCAGCTCAGGCCAGGAAAAACTGTTTTTT.

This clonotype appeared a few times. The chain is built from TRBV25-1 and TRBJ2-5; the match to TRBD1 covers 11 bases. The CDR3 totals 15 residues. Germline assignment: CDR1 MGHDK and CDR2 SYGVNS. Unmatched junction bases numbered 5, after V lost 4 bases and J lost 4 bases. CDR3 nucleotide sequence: TGTGCCAGCAGTGCACCGGGACAGGGGGTAGAGACCCAGTACTTC. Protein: CASSAPGQGVETQYF.

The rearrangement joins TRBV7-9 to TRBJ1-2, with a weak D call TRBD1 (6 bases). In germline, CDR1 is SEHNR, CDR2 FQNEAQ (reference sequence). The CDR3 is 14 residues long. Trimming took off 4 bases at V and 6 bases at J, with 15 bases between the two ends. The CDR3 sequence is CASSSPDRYHGYTF. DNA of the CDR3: TGTGCCAGCAGCTCCCCTGACAGGTACCATGGCTACACCTTC.

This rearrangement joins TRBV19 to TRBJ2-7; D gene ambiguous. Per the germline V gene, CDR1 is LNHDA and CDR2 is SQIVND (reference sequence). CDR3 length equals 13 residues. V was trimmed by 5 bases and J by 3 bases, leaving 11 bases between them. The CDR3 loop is CASSEEFFYEQYF. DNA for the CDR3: TGTGCCAGTAGTGAGGAGTTTTTCTACGAGCAGTACTTC.

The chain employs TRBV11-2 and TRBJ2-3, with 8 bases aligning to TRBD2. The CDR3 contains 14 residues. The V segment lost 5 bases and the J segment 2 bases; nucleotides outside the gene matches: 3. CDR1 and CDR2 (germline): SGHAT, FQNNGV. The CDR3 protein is CASSPSGPTDTQYF. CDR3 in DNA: TGTGCCAGCAGCCCTAGCGGGCCCACAGATACGCAGTATTTT.

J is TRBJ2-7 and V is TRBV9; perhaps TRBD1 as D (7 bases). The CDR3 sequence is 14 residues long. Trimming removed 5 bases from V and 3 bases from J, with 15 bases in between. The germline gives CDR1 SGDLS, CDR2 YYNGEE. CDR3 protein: CASSRGLALYEQYF. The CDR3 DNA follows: TGTGCCAGCAGTAGGGGGCTAGCGCTCTACGAGCAGTACTTC. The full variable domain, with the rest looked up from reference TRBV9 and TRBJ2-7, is DSGVTQTPKHLITATGQRVTLRCSPRSGDLSVYWYQQSLDQGLQFLIQYYNGEERAKGNILERFSAQQFPDLHSELNLSSLELGDSALYFCASSRGLALYEQYFGPGTRLTVT.

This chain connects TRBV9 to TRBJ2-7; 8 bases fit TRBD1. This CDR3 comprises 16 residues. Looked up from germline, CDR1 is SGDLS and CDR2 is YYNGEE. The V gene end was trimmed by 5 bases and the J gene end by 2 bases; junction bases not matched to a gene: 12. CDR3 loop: CASSQRPGQVTYEQYF. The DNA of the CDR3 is TGTGCCAGCAGTCAACGCCCGGGACAGGTTACCTACGAGCAGTACTTC.

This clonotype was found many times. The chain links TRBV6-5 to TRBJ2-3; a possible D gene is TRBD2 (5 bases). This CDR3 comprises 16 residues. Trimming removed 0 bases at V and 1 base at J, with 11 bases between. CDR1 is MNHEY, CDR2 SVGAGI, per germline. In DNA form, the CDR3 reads TGTGCCAGCAGTTACTCGAGTCGGGGAGGCACAGATACGCAGTATTTT. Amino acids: CASSYSSRGGTDTQYF.

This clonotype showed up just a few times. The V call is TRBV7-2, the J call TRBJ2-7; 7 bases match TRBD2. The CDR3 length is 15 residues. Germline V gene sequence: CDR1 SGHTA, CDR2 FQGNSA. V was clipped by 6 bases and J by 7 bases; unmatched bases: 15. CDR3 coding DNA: TGTGCCAGCAGAGGGCCTGGGGCGGGAGTAGGTGAGCAGTACTTC. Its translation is CASRGPGAGVGEQYF.

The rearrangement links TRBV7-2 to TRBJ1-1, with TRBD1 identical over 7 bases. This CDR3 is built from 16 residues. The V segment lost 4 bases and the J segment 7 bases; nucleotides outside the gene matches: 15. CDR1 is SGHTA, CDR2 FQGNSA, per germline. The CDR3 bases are TGTGCCAGCAGCTCACCCCCGGGACAGCGTTCCAATGAAGCTTTCTTT. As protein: CASSSPPGQRSNEAFF. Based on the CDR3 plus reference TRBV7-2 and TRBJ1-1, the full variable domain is GAGVSQSPSNKVTEKGKDVELRCDPISGHTALYWYRQSLGQGLEFLIYFQGNSAPDKSGLPSDRFSAERTGGSVSTLTIQRTQQEDSAVYLCASSSPPGQRSNEAFFGQGTRLTVV.

The CDR3 reads CASTFSGGTEAFF. CDR3 DNA sequence: TGTGCCAGCACCTTTTCCGGAGGCACTGAAGCTTTCTTT. The genes are TRBV5-8 and TRBJ1-1; D gene uncertain. V lost 6 bases, J lost 4 bases, and 13 bases lay in between. This CDR3 region has 13 residues. In germline, CDR1 is SGHTS, CDR2 YDEGEE.

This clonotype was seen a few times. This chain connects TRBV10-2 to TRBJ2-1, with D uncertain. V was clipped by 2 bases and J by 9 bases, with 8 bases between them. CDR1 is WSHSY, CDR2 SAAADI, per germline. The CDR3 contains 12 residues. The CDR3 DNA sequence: TGCGCCAGCAGTGAGCCGGGCAGTGAGCAGTTCTTC. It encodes CASSEPGSEQFF.

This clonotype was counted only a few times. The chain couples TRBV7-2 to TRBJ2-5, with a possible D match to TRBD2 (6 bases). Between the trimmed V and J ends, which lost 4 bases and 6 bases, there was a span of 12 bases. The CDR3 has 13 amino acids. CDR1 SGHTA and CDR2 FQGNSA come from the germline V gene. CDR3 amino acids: CASSWGLGKTQYF. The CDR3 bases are TGTGCCAGCAGCTGGGGACTGGGAAAGACCCAGTACTTC.

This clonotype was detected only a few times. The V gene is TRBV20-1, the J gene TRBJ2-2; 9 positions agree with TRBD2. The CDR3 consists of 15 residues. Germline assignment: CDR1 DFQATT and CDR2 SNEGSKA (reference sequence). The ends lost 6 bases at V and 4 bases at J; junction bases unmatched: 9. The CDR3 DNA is TGCAGTGCCCGGAGCGGGGGGCCCGTCACCGGGGAGCTGTTTTTT. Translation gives CSARSGGPVTGELFF.

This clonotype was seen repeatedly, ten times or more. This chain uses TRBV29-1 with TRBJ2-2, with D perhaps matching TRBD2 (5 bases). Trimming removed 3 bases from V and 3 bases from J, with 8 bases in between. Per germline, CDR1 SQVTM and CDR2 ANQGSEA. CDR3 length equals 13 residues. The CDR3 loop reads CSVDEGHTGELFF. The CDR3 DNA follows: TGCAGCGTTGACGAGGGCCACACCGGGGAGCTGTTTTTT.

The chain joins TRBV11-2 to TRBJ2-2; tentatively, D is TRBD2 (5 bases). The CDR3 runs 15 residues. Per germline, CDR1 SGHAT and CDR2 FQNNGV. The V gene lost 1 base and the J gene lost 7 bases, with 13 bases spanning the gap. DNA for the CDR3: TGTGCCAGCAGCTTAGTGGCGGGTGTCGGCGGGGAGCTGTTTTTT. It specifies CASSLVAGVGGELFF.

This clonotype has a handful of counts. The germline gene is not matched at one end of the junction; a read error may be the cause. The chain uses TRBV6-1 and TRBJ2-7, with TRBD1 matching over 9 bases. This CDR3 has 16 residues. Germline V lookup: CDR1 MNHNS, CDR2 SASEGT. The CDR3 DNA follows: TGTGCCAGCAGGATACGGGACAGGGCCCTTTCCTCCGAGCAGTACTTC. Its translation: CASRIRDRALSSEQYF.

CDR3 sequence reads: CASSTTSGGNLFSYEQYF. Written as DNA, the CDR3 is TGTGCCAGCAGCACAACTAGCGGGGGGAACTTATTCTCCTACGAGCAGTACTTC. The chain combines TRBV5-5 with TRBJ2-7; 12 nucleotides agree with TRBD2. Germline V gene data show CDR1 as SGHKS and CDR2 as YYEKEE (reference sequence). CDR3 size: 18 residues. The V gene end was trimmed by 4 bases and the J gene end by 0 bases; junction bases not matched to a gene: 11.

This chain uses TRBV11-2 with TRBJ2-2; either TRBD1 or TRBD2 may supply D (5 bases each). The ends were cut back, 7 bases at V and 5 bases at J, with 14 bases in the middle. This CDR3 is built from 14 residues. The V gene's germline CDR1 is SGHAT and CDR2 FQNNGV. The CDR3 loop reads CASTWGMGTGELFF. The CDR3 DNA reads TGTGCCAGCACCTGGGGGATGGGGACCGGGGAGCTGTTTTTT.

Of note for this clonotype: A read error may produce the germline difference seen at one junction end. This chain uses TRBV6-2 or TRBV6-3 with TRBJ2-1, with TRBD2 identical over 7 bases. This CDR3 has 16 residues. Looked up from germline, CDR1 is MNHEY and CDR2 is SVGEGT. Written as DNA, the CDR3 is TGTGCCAGCGGTTACCGGGTAGCGGGCACTCACAATGAGCAGTTCTTC. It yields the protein CASGYRVAGTHNEQFF.

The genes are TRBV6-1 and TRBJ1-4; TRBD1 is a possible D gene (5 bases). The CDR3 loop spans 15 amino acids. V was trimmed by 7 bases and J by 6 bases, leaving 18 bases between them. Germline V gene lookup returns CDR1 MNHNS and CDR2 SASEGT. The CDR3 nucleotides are TGTGCCAGCATCTACCTGAGGGGCGGAGATGAAAAACTGTTTTTT. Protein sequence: CASIYLRGGDEKLFF.

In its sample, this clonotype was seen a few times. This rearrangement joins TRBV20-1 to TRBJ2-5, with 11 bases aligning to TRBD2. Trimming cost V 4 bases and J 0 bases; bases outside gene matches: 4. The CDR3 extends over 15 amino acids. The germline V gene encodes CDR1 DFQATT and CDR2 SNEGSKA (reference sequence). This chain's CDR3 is CSAIELAGDQETQYF. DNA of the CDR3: TGCAGTGCTATCGAACTAGCGGGGGACCAAGAGACCCAGTACTTC.